This TCR beta chain was sequenced in a study of shared clonotypes between healthy human individuals (dated by TCRdb to 2020 to 2021). For the wider study: The cohort included a few men and a couple of women between 18 and 49 years of age. For each donor, three plates each were used for CD4 naive and CD4 memory, two plates were used for CD8 naive, and one plate was used for CD8 memory. The study deeply sequenced blood TCR repertoires of about 5 healthy adults to estimate repertoire size and the extent of clonotype sharing between individuals. To increase sequencing depth and limit assay-specific biases, different laboratories used diverse techniques to prepare libraries and sequence TCR repertoires. Each donor's leukapheresis produced roughly between roughly 0.94 and 9.5 billion PBMCs.

CD8 naive samples consisted of CD45RO-negative cells that were positively selected for CCR7, yielding a CD45RA+CCR7+ population without TemRA cells. The donors were healthy, HIV-negative adults who had no recently reported acute infections or vaccinations. Only Caucasian adults living in Nashville, Tennessee, USA were represented among the donors. After blood collection by leukapheresis, PBMCs were isolated using Ficoll-Histopaque density gradient centrifugation and then cryopreserved in the vapor phase of liquid nitrogen. Purity and quantity of every magnetically sorted T cell population were checked by analytical flow cytometry. Genomic DNA was isolated from each sorted fraction and quantified by UV absorbance on a Nanodrop 2000c. Broader findings and caveats from the paper: Naive subsets generally had larger estimated clonotype richness than memory subsets did. Pairwise subsampling led to the expectation that sequencing depth would affect the degree of clonotype sharing among donors. Only blood was sampled, and tissue TCR repertoires likely differ from those in blood. Rarefaction of sorted-subset datasets indicated incomplete sequencing despite the large sequencing depth. When several donors were compared, the shared fraction of clonotypes was about 5.4% for naive CD4, roughly 3.4% for naive CD8, 2.3% for memory CD4, and 0.35% to 0.4% for memory CD8. Higher generation probabilities were observed for clonotypes shared by all four sorted-subset donors than for non-shared clonotypes. Because the study included a small number of donors, the genetic and exposure-history diversity represented was limited.

CDR1 PRHDT and CDR2 FYEKMQ were looked up in the germline V gene (reference sequence). From cysteine to phenylalanine, the CDR3 is 13 amino acids long. Only the CDR3 part of the read is kept: 39 bases, read in frame from the first base. Relative to germline, V is 8 bases shorter and J is 4 bases shorter, with 14 bases between their ends. Using the deep immunoSEQ assay, multiplex PCR amplified TCR CDR3 regions from genomic DNA. Extracted genomic DNA from each cell subset was distributed evenly across all wells of several immunoSEQ 96-well plates, and each plate was treated as a replicate. For sorted subsets, about 220 ng of genomic DNA, equivalent to roughly 30,000 T cell genomes, went into each replicate PCR. The purified libraries were quantified using a Qubit 3.0 fluorometer, sized with a Bioanalyzer 2100, and then quantified again using the KAPA Library Quantification kit. Every immunoSEQ 96-well plate was sequenced on a separate single-read 150-cycle Illumina NextSeq 550 flow cell. The source study handled its data this way. Because the immunoSEQ output held only junctional sequences and lacked quality scores, the filtering could not match the filtering applied to full-length reads. To assign V/J genes and CDR3, sequences were annotated using PyIR, a Python wrapper for IgBLAST v1.9, with IMGT germline references. Reads with weak V/J assignments (E-value above 1e-6), missing CDR3, stop codons, out-of-frame junctions, or ambiguous translated residues were removed. A V3J clonotype was defined by an identical inferred V gene, J gene, and CDR3 amino acid sequence. The percentage overlap between two repertoires was calculated by dividing the number of shared unique clonotypes by the size of the smaller repertoire. Three approaches were used to assess repertoire richness: RTK rarefaction, the Chao1 estimator, and Recon v2.1 estimates of unobserved clonotypes. For all TCRbeta clonotypes obtained by the gDNA method from several donors, generation probabilities were computed with OLGA. As stored in TCRdb, this immuneACCESS dataset retains in-frame rearrangements with V and J assigned. A fraction of the clones does not appear; measured against another copy, unresolved V genes explain less than half of the discrepancy, and the remainder lacks a known reason. V and J calls and clone size are those listed in that table; D and trimming were worked out from the DNA. Present in this sample are 800,000 to 950,000 clones, 90% to 98% of which were seen just once. The biggest ten clones account for roughly 0.23% of the sample.

This clone has just one count. Its antigen specificity is not known. Per-base quality was not reported, and no clone a single base away is much larger than it. The clonotype comes from a man aged 25 to 40 in good health. Sequencing input: naive CD8+ T cells sorted from blood. The sample's cell subset or site, from its label and the paper: CD45RA+CCR7+. The rearranged chain carries TRBV13 and TRBJ2-5, with the D assignment possibly TRBD1 or TRBD2, given 5 matching bases for each. The CDR3 protein is CASQGALGETQYF. The bases read TGTGCCAGCCAGGGAGCCCTGGGAGAGACCCAGTACTTC.